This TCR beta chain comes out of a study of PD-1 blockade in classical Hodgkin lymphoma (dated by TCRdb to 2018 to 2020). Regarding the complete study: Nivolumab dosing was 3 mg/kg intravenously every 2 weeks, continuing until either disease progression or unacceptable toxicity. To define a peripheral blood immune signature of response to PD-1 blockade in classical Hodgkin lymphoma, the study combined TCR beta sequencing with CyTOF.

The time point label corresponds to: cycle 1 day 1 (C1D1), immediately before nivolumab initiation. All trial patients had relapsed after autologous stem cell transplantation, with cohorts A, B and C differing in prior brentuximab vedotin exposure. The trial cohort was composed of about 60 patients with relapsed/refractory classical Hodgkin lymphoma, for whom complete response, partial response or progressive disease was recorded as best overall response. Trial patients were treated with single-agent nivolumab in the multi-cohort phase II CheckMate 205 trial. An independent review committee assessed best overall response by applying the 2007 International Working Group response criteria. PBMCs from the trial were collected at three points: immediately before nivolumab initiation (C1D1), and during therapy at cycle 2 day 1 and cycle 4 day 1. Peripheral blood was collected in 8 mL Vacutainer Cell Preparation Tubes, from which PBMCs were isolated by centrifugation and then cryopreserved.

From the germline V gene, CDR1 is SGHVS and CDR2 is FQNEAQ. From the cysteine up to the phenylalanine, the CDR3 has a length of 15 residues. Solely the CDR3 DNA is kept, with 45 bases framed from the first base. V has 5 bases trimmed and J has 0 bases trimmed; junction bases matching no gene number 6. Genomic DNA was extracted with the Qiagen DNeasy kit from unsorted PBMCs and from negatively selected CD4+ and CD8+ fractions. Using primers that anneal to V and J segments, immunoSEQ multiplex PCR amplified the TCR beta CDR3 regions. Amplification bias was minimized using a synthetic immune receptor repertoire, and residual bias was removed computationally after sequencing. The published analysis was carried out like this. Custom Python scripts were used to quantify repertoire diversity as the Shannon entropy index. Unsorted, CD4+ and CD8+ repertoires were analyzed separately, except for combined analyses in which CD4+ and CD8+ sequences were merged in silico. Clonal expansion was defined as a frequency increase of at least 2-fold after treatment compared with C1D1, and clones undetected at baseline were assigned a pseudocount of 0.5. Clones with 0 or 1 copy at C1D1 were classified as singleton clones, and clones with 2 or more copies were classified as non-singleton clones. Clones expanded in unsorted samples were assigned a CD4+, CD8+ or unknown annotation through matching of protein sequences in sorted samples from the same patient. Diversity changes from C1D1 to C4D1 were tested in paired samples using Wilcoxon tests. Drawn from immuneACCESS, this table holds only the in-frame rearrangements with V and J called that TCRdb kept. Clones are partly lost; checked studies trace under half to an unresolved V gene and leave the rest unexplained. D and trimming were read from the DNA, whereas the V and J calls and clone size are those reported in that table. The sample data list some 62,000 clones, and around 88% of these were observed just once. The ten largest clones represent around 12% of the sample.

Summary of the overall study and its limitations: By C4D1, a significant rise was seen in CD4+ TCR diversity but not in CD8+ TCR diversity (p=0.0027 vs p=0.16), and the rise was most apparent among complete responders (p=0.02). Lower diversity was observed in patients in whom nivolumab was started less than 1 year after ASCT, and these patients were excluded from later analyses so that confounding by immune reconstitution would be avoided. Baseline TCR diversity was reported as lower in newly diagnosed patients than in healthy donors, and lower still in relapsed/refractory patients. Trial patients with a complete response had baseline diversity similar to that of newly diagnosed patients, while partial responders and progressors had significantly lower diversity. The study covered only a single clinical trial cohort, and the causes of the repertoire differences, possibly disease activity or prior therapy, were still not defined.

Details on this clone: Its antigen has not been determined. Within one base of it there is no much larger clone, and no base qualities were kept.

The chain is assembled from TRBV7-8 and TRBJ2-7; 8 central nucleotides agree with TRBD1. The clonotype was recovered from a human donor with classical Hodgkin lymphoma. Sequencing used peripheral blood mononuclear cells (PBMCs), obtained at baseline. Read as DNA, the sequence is TGTGCCAGCAGCCCACGGACAGGGAGCTCCTACGAGCAGTACTTC. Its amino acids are CASSPRTGSSYEQYF.